This T cell receptor (beta chain) came from a study of blood T cells in healthy people across ages. Broader study findings: As age increased, TCR beta diversity per million T cells fell in a roughly linear fashion.

The use of a sample-barcoded 5' primer and a J-beta primer mix characterized a second PCR of roughly 6 to 11 cycles. No fewer than 3 million CDR3-containing paired-end reads came from each sample. TCRdb reprocessed the 5' RACE reads with MiXCR, giving one entry per CDR3 protein. In the table there are around 870,000 distinct CDR3 sequences, about 30% of which are singletons. This clonotype has a handful of counts. Its target is unknown. PBMCs numbering at least 6 million were isolated per sample. CDR1 DFQATT and CDR2 SNEGSKA come from the germline V gene (reference sequence). This CDR3 spans 15 amino acids.

The sequence was obtained from an elderly woman in good health. Sequenced sample: blood. V and J are TRBV20-1 and TRBJ2-5; 10 bases are shared with TRBD2. Gene TRBJ2-7 matches the end of the DNA better, so the J call may be wrong. CDR3 sequence: CSARDPGLATYEQYF. CDR3 nucleotide sequence: TGCAGTGCTAGAGATCCGGGACTAGCGACCTACGAGCAGTACTTC.